These 15 T cell receptor beta chains were all obtained from the same sample, sequenced in a study of shared clonotypes between healthy human individuals. The repertoire was sequenced with immunoSEQ multiplex PCR; TCRdb's copy has only in-frame clones and lacks some. The table shows some 2,000,000 clones, with 95% occurring only once. Sequences were obtained from naive CD4+ T cells sorted from blood. The subset denotes: CD45RA+ positively selected. These receptor sequences come from a man younger than 35 in good health.

The chain recombines TRBV5-1 with TRBJ2-5; D is perhaps TRBD2 (5 bases). Deletions cut 6 bases from V and 2 bases from J, with 17 bases between. This CDR3 has 15 amino acids. Germline values: CDR1 SGHRS, CDR2 YFSETQ. The DNA for the CDR3 is TGCGCCAGCATCCCCATTCCGGGATCTCAAGAGACCCAGTACTTC. Translating it yields CASIPIPGSQETQYF.

About this clone: Within the sample, other DNA sequences also encode this same CDR3. V usage is TRBV6-1 and J usage is TRBJ1-1, with D possibly matching TRBD1 (5 bases). In germline, CDR1 is MNHNS, CDR2 SASEGT. V lost 4 bases and J 1 base, leaving 13 bases between the germline ends. The CDR3 consists of 15 residues. The CDR3 sequence is CASSARPGGNTEAFF. The CDR3 region has the DNA TGTGCCAGCAGTGCGCGCCCGGGGGGGAACACTGAAGCTTTCTTT.

Concerning this clone: The same CDR3 is also encoded by other DNA sequences in this sample. This chain joins TRBV6-6 and TRBJ2-3, with a weak D call TRBD2 (6 bases). CDR1 MNHNY and CDR2 SVGAGI come from the germline V gene (reference sequence). Trimming cost V 2 bases and J 1 base, with 10 bases left between them. The CDR3 loop spans 15 amino acids. The CDR3 spells CASSYPSGGTDTQYF. DNA for the CDR3: TGTGCCAGCAGTTACCCCTCGGGGGGCACAGATACGCAGTATTTT.

The rearrangement uses TRBV7-2 and TRBJ2-5, with D possibly matching TRBD2 (6 bases). CDR3 length equals 14 residues. CDR1 and CDR2 (germline): SGHTA, FQGNSA. V was cut by 5 bases and J by 2 bases, with 12 bases left in between. The CDR3 nucleotides are TGTGCCAGCAGCCCACGGGAGAGACAAGAGACCCAGTACTTC. Translating gives CASSPRERQETQYF. The complete variable domain, with remaining parts taken from reference TRBV7-2 and TRBJ2-5, reads GAGVSQSPSNKVTEKGKDVELRCDPISGHTALYWYRQSLGQGLEFLIYFQGNSAPDKSGLPSDRFSAERTGGSVSTLTIQRTQQEDSAVYLCASSPRERQETQYFGPGTRLLVL.

The chain employs TRBV5-1 and TRBJ2-3; TRBD1 or TRBD2 may be the D gene (5 bases each). This CDR3 is built from 15 residues. Trimming removed 4 bases from V and 1 base from J, with 13 bases in between. CDR1 is SGHRS, CDR2 YFSETQ, per germline. The CDR3 reads CASSPPGPRTDTQYF. The CDR3 DNA sequence: TGCGCCAGCAGCCCGCCGGGGCCTCGCACAGATACGCAGTATTTT.

This clone is a singleton in its sample. The chain uses TRBV9 and TRBJ1-3, with TRBD1 as a possible D gene (5 bases). Per the germline V gene, CDR1 is SGDLS and CDR2 is YYNGEE. Deletions cut 3 bases from V and 11 bases from J, with 18 bases between. The CDR3 sequence is 14 residues long. The CDR3 is CASSDRRGQGSIYF. DNA of the CDR3: TGTGCCAGCAGCGATCGGCGGGGCCAAGGTTCCATATATTTT.

Here the CDR3 DNA reads TGCGCCAGCAGTGATGCAGGCAGGAGGGTGACTGAAGCTTTCTTT. This gives the protein CASSDAGRRVTEAFF. The chain is built from TRBV10-2 and TRBJ1-1; D remains ambiguous. CDR1 WSHSY and CDR2 SAAADI come from the germline V gene. The germline V and J ends were trimmed by 3 bases and 5 bases, with 16 bases remaining between them. The CDR3 spans 15 residues.

The rearrangement uses TRBV6-1 and TRBJ1-1, with TRBD1 matching over 7 bases. The V segment lost 6 bases and the J segment 4 bases; nucleotides outside the gene matches: 8. CDR1 MNHNS and CDR2 SASEGT come from the germline V gene. The CDR3 is 14 residues long. CDR3 loop: CASRWDSRGTEAFF. The CDR3, as DNA: TGTGCCAGCAGGTGGGACAGTAGGGGCACTGAAGCTTTCTTT.

V is TRBV2 and J is TRBJ2-7, with 8 bases identical to TRBD2. This CDR3 spans 15 amino acids. CDR1 and CDR2 (germline): SNHLY, FYNNEI. Losses at the gene ends were 4 bases for V and 0 bases for J; bases not matched to a gene: 5. CDR3 loop: CASSVTSANSYEQYF. The DNA for the CDR3 is TGTGCCAGCAGTGTGACTAGCGCAAACTCCTACGAGCAGTACTTC.

V is TRBV5-5 and J is TRBJ1-2; D is unresolved. The germline V gene encodes CDR1 SGHKS and CDR2 YYEKEE (reference sequence). V gave up 2 bases and J gave up 6 bases, with 8 bases separating them. This CDR3 spans 12 amino acids. The DNA for the CDR3 is TGTGCCAGCAGCTTTAACTCCAATGGCTACACCTTC. Amino acid sequence: CASSFNSNGYTF.

The chain uses TRBV5-4 and TRBJ1-1; 9 bases map to TRBD1. CDR1 and CDR2 from the germline V gene are SGHNT and YYREEE (reference sequence). CDR3 length: 15 amino acids. Trimming took 5 bases from V and 4 from J; bases not matched to a gene: 9. The CDR3 reads CASRKDRGLLTEAFF. In DNA, the CDR3 is TGTGCCAGCAGGAAGGACAGGGGACTACTCACTGAAGCTTTCTTT.

The V and J genes are TRBV27 and TRBJ2-4; D is possibly TRBD1 or TRBD2 (6 bases each). Deletions cut 8 bases from V and 9 bases from J, with 17 bases between. This CDR3 is built from 13 residues. Per germline, CDR1 MNHEY and CDR2 SMNVEV (reference sequence). The CDR3 bases are TGTGCCAGCGGGGGGCCCACGACGTTCATTCAGTACTTC. Translated: CASGGPTTFIQYF.

The chain employs TRBV5-1 and TRBJ2-1; TRBD2 matches 8 bases. J lost 7 bases, V lost 0 bases, and 6 bases had no gene match. CDR3 length: 15 amino acids. Germline V CDR1 and CDR2: SGHRS, YFSETQ. DNA for the CDR3: TGCGCCAGCAGCTTGGTAGGGACTAGTAATAATGAGCAGTTCTTC. Its protein is CASSLVGTSNNEQFF.

The chain carries TRBV30 and TRBJ1-1; tentatively, D is TRBD1 (5 bases). CDR3 size: 13 residues. CDR1 and CDR2 (germline): GTSNPN, SVGIG (reference sequence). Trimming took 4 bases from V and 1 from J, leaving 10 bases between them. Here the CDR3 DNA reads TGTGCCTGGAAGGACGGGGCGAACACTGAAGCTTTCTTT. The encoded protein is CAWKDGANTEAFF.

The V and J genes are TRBV7-2 and TRBJ2-7, with a weak D call TRBD2 (6 bases). Deletions cut 5 bases from V and 7 bases from J, with 18 bases between. Germline values: CDR1 SGHTA, CDR2 FQGNSA. The CDR3 has 14 amino acids. The CDR3 nucleotides read TGTGCCAGCAGCAAAGAGGGTGGGACTGGAGAGCAGTACTTC. Protein: CASSKEGGTGEQYF.